The subject of this entry is one T cell receptor (beta chain). This sample stems from a study of blood T cell repertoires in COVID-19. Study-level background: The United States, Italy and Spain were the sources of the acute and convalescent COVID-19 samples. Sources were T cells, B-cell-depleted T cells, or PBMCs; the material itself was cDNA or gDNA.

V lost 5 bases, J lost 7 bases, and 10 bases stayed unmatched. CDR1 KGHSH and CDR2 LQKENI come from the germline V gene. The CDR3 covers 15 residues. Per the study methods: For nucleated cells, counts were estimated from reference gene primer amplification. This table comes from immunoSEQ multiplex PCR, and its TCRdb copy is limited to in-frame clones, with some not included. D and trimming come from the DNA, and the V and J calls and clone size come from that table. The sample carries about 250,000 clones, roughly 77% recorded once. Specimen: peripheral blood. The chain combines TRBV18 with TRBJ1-4, with TRBD1 matching over 7 bases. The clonotype comes from an elderly woman with acute or convalescent COVID-19. The CDR3 sequence: CASSNLQGDSEKLFF. CDR3 in DNA: TGTGCCAGCTCAAATCTCCAGGGGGATAGTGAAAAACTGTTTTTT.